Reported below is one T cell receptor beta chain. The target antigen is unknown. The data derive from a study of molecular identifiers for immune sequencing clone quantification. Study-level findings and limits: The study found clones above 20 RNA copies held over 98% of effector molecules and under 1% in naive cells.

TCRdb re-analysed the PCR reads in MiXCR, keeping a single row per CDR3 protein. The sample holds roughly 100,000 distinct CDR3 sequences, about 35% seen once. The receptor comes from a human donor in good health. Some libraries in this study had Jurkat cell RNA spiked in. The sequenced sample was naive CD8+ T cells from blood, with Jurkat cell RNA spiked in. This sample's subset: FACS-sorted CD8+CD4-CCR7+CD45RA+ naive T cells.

As DNA, the CDR3 is TGTGCCAGCGACCGGGGGCGGGAGACCCAGTACTTC. It specifies CASDRGRETQYF. The V gene is TRBV6-5, the J gene TRBJ2-5; D tentatively fits TRBD1 or TRBD2 (6 bases each). CDR3 length: 12 residues. From germline, CDR1 is MNHEY and CDR2 SVGAGI. Trimming shortened V by 8 bases and J by 5 bases, and 12 bases separated the two germline ends.